A selection of T cell receptor beta chains follows, all from one sample in a study of blood T cells in healthy people across ages. TCRdb re-derived calls from the 5' RACE reads in MiXCR, one entry per CDR3 protein. Of some 640,000 distinct CDR3 sequences listed, around 45% are singletons. Sequencing was performed on blood. These receptors all stem from a woman aged 55 to 70 in good health. CDR3s include the opening cysteine and the closing phenylalanine or tryptophan. Each record gives: CDR3 DNA, CDR3 protein, clone size, V gene, D gene, J gene. A D gene is named only where the DNA matches it firmly. Not all rows give a size; the values are once, few, many and, for expanded clones, a class.

cdr3_nt: TGCAGTGCTAGAGACGCACCCCCTGGGACAGGGCTTTCGTGGTATAATTCACCCCTCCACTTT
cdr3_aa: CSARDAPPGTGLSWYNSPLHF
clone_size: few
v_call: TRBV20-1
d_call: TRBD1
j_call: TRBJ1-6

cdr3_nt: TGCAGTGCTAGTTCGGGGACAGTACAAGAGACCCAGTACTTC
cdr3_aa: CSASSGTVQETQYF
clone_size: -
v_call: TRBV20-1
d_call: TRBD1
j_call: TRBJ2-5

cdr3_nt: TGCAGTGCTAGGCCCGGGGACATCGCCAAAAACATTCAGTACTTC
cdr3_aa: CSARPGDIAKNIQYF
clone_size: -
v_call: TRBV20-1
d_call: -
j_call: TRBJ2-4

cdr3_nt: TGCGCCAGCAGCCAAGGGATACCCTACGAGCAGTACTTC
cdr3_aa: CASSQGIPYEQYF
clone_size: few
v_call: TRBV4-3
d_call: -
j_call: TRBJ2-7

cdr3_nt: TGCGCCAGCAGCTTGGGTGGCCTAGCGGGAGTGGACGAGCAGTACTTC
cdr3_aa: CASSLGGLAGVDEQYF
clone_size: -
v_call: TRBV5-1
d_call: TRBD2
j_call: TRBJ2-7

cdr3_nt: TGTGCCAGCATTCAGGAGCTTTACACCGGGGAGCTGTTTTTT
cdr3_aa: CASIQELYTGELFF
clone_size: -
v_call: TRBV7-2
d_call: -
j_call: TRBJ2-2

cdr3_nt: TGTGCCACCAGCAGAGATCTATTGGGGTATGAGCAGTTCTTC
cdr3_aa: CATSRDLLGYEQFF
clone_size: many
v_call: TRBV15
d_call: -
j_call: TRBJ2-1

cdr3_nt: TGCGCCAGCAGCCCCCAGACCGCGGGGATCGCTGAAGCTTTCTTT
cdr3_aa: CASSPQTAGIAEAFF
clone_size: -
v_call: TRBV4-3
d_call: -
j_call: TRBJ1-1

cdr3_nt: TGTGCCAGCAGCGGGTCGCGATTGTCTGAGACCCAGTACTTC
cdr3_aa: CASSGSRLSETQYF
clone_size: once
v_call: TRBV6-5
d_call: -
j_call: TRBJ2-5

cdr3_nt: TGCGCCAGCAGCTCCGGGACTAGCGGGACTCAAGAGACCCAGTACTTC
cdr3_aa: CASSSGTSGTQETQYF
clone_size: few
v_call: TRBV5-1
d_call: TRBD2
j_call: TRBJ2-5

cdr3_nt: TGTGCCAGCAGTTCCCCCTCGGGCCCAGGCCCCTACGAGCAGTACTTC
cdr3_aa: CASSSPSGPGPYEQYF
clone_size: -
v_call: TRBV6-2/TRBV6-3
d_call: -
j_call: TRBJ2-7

cdr3_nt: TGCAGTGCTAGCGCCGGGACAGGGTTTGGTGAAGCTTTCTTT
cdr3_aa: CSASAGTGFGEAFF
clone_size: -
v_call: TRBV20-1
d_call: TRBD1
j_call: TRBJ1-1

cdr3_nt: TGCAGTGCTGGACGGGTAGGGACTGAAGCTTTCTTT
cdr3_aa: CSAGRVGTEAFF
clone_size: -
v_call: TRBV20-1
d_call: -
j_call: TRBJ1-1

cdr3_nt: TGCAGTGCTAACGGAGTTACAACAGATACGCAGTATTTT
cdr3_aa: CSANGVTTDTQYF
clone_size: -
v_call: TRBV20-1
d_call: -
j_call: TRBJ2-3

cdr3_nt: TGCAGTGCTAGAGATCAGAGGGGTAGCGGCCACTCCTACGAGCAGTACTTC
cdr3_aa: CSARDQRGSGHSYEQYF
clone_size: -
v_call: TRBV20-1
d_call: -
j_call: TRBJ2-7

cdr3_nt: TGTGCCAGCAGCGCTAACCTCCACGGTTTCTCCTACAATGAGCAGTTCTTC
cdr3_aa: CASSANLHGFSYNEQFF
clone_size: -
v_call: TRBV7-3
d_call: -
j_call: TRBJ2-1

cdr3_nt: TGTGCCAGCAGCAAAACTAGCCGTAGAGAGGAAGATACGCAGTATTTT
cdr3_aa: CASSKTSRREEDTQYF
clone_size: few
v_call: TRBV21-1
d_call: -
j_call: TRBJ2-3

cdr3_nt: TGTGCCAGCAGTTGGACCAGGGGGCCGAGCTATGGCTACACCTTC
cdr3_aa: CASSWTRGPSYGYTF
clone_size: few
v_call: TRBV6-2/TRBV6-3
d_call: TRBD1
j_call: TRBJ1-2

cdr3_nt: TGTGCCAGCAGCCCGTCCCGTAGCACAGATACGCAGTATTTT
cdr3_aa: CASSPSRSTDTQYF
clone_size: few
v_call: TRBV18
d_call: -
j_call: TRBJ2-3

cdr3_nt: TGCAGCGTTAGGACAGGGAGAACGGGCTACACCTTC
cdr3_aa: CSVRTGRTGYTF
clone_size: few
v_call: TRBV29-1
d_call: TRBD1
j_call: TRBJ1-2

cdr3_nt: TGTGCCAGCAGTTACTCGACGACAGCTGCCGGGAAGGGCTACACCTTC
cdr3_aa: CASSYSTTAAGKGYTF
clone_size: few
v_call: TRBV6-6
d_call: -
j_call: TRBJ1-2

cdr3_nt: TGTGCCAGCAGCTTAGCGCTAGCATTAGGAAATGAGCAGTTCTTC
cdr3_aa: CASSLALALGNEQFF
clone_size: -
v_call: TRBV7-9
d_call: -
j_call: TRBJ2-1

cdr3_nt: TGTGCCAGCAGTTCGGGACGATTGAACACTGAAGCTTTCTTT
cdr3_aa: CASSSGRLNTEAFF
clone_size: -
v_call: TRBV6-5
d_call: -
j_call: TRBJ1-1

cdr3_nt: TGCAGTGCTAGAGAGGTCCGCTATAATTCACCCCTCCACTTT
cdr3_aa: CSAREVRYNSPLHF
clone_size: -
v_call: TRBV20-1
d_call: -
j_call: TRBJ1-6

cdr3_nt: TGCAGTGCTAGGGTTGTGGGGGCCCGTAGGCAGCATTTT
cdr3_aa: CSARVVGARRQHF
clone_size: -
v_call: TRBV20-1
d_call: -
j_call: TRBJ1-5

cdr3_nt: TGCAGTGCCCGAGTCAGCTCTGGGGCCAACGTCCTGACTTTC
cdr3_aa: CSARVSSGANVLTF
clone_size: -
v_call: TRBV20-1
d_call: -
j_call: TRBJ2-6

cdr3_nt: TGCAGCGTGCTGGGGAGATCAGAGACCCAGTACTTC
cdr3_aa: CSVLGRSETQYF
clone_size: many
v_call: TRBV29-1
d_call: -
j_call: TRBJ2-5

cdr3_nt: TGCAGCGTTGATGGGGGTTACAGTGAAGCTTTCTTT
cdr3_aa: CSVDGGYSEAFF
clone_size: -
v_call: TRBV29-1
d_call: -
j_call: TRBJ1-1

cdr3_nt: TGTGCCAGCAGGCCGGCGGGACAGGGGATCACCGGGGAGCTGTTTTTT
cdr3_aa: CASRPAGQGITGELFF
clone_size: -
v_call: TRBV9
d_call: TRBD1
j_call: TRBJ2-2

cdr3_nt: TGCAGTGCGACGATCGGGGAGTTTGGTACTGAAGCTTTCTTT
cdr3_aa: CSATIGEFGTEAFF
clone_size: once
v_call: TRBV20-1
d_call: -
j_call: TRBJ1-1

cdr3_nt: TGTGCCAGCGCCGCGGTGCCGGGAGGGGTTGGTACGCAGTATTTT
cdr3_aa: CASAAVPGGVGTQYF
clone_size: -
v_call: TRBV7-2
d_call: TRBD2
j_call: TRBJ2-3

cdr3_nt: TGCAGTGTCGCGCTAGCGGGAGGGGTTGGGGAGCAGTACTTC
cdr3_aa: CSVALAGGVGEQYF
clone_size: many
v_call: TRBV20-1
d_call: TRBD2
j_call: TRBJ2-7

cdr3_nt: TGTGCCAGCAGCTTGGACCCAGGGGGCTGGGGAGAGCAGTACTTC
cdr3_aa: CASSLDPGGWGEQYF
clone_size: once
v_call: TRBV5-6
d_call: TRBD1
j_call: TRBJ2-5

cdr3_nt: TGTGCCAGCAGCTTAGTGGCGGGAGTAAGGTACGAGCAGTACTTC
cdr3_aa: CASSLVAGVRYEQYF
clone_size: -
v_call: TRBV7-2
d_call: TRBD2
j_call: TRBJ2-7

cdr3_nt: TGCAGTGCTAGATCCAGGACAGGGGGCTACGAGCGGTACTTC
cdr3_aa: CSARSRTGGYERYF
clone_size: once
v_call: TRBV20-1
d_call: TRBD1
j_call: TRBJ2-7

cdr3_nt: TGCGCCAGTAGCCCTCTAGCGCAGTACAATGAGCAGTTCTTC
cdr3_aa: CASSPLAQYNEQFF
clone_size: -
v_call: TRBV5-1
d_call: -
j_call: TRBJ2-1

cdr3_nt: TGCGCCAGCAGTACTGGACGATATGGCTACACCTTC
cdr3_aa: CASSTGRYGYTF
clone_size: -
v_call: TRBV5-1
d_call: -
j_call: TRBJ1-2

cdr3_nt: TGCAGCGTTGGTGGGACTAGCGGAGGGGAACAAGAGACCCAGTACTTC
cdr3_aa: CSVGGTSGGEQETQYF
clone_size: -
v_call: TRBV29-1
d_call: TRBD2
j_call: TRBJ2-5

cdr3_nt: TGTGCCAGCAGCGTAGGATCCCGAACTTCTTCTAGCGGGAGGGCCACGTCCTACAATGAGCAGTTCTTC
cdr3_aa: CASSVGSRTSSSGRATSYNEQFF
clone_size: few
v_call: TRBV9
d_call: TRBD2
j_call: TRBJ2-1

cdr3_nt: TGCGCCGGCAGCCAAGCATCTACGGGAGATTCCTACGAGCAGTACTTC
cdr3_aa: CAGSQASTGDSYEQYF
clone_size: -
v_call: TRBV4-1
d_call: -
j_call: TRBJ2-7

cdr3_nt: TGTGCCATCAGTGAGTGGGAGGACAGGGGGGACACTGAAGCTTTCTTT
cdr3_aa: CAISEWEDRGDTEAFF
clone_size: -
v_call: TRBV10-3
d_call: TRBD1
j_call: TRBJ1-1

cdr3_nt: TGTGCCAGCAGCTTCAACCCGGTGTACACTGAAGCTTTCTTT
cdr3_aa: CASSFNPVYTEAFF
clone_size: -
v_call: TRBV7-9
d_call: -
j_call: TRBJ1-1

cdr3_nt: TGCAGTGCTAGAGACAGGGGTTGGGATGAGCAGTTCTTC
cdr3_aa: CSARDRGWDEQFF
clone_size: once
v_call: TRBV20-1
d_call: -
j_call: TRBJ2-1

cdr3_nt: TGTGCCAGCAGCACGATAACAGGGGCGACCACCGGGGAGCTGTTTTTT
cdr3_aa: CASSTITGATTGELFF
clone_size: -
v_call: TRBV7-6
d_call: TRBD1
j_call: TRBJ2-2

cdr3_nt: TGTGCCAGCAGTAAGGGTTGGGGCAGTAACTACAATGAGCAGTTCTTC
cdr3_aa: CASSKGWGSNYNEQFF
clone_size: -
v_call: TRBV28
d_call: -
j_call: TRBJ2-1

cdr3_nt: TGTGCCAGCTCACCAGTAATGAACAGGGTGGACAATGAGCAGTACTTC
cdr3_aa: CASSPVMNRVDNEQYF
clone_size: -
v_call: TRBV18
d_call: -
j_call: TRBJ2-4

cdr3_nt: TGCGCCAGCAGCTTGGGTGGTAGCGGCAACTACGAGCAGTACTTC
cdr3_aa: CASSLGGSGNYEQYF
clone_size: few
v_call: TRBV5-1
d_call: -
j_call: TRBJ2-7

cdr3_nt: TGTGCCAGCAGTTTGAGGAGGGACCCCGTGTGGCGATACGAGCAGTACTTC
cdr3_aa: CASSLRRDPVWRYEQYF
clone_size: -
v_call: TRBV27
d_call: -
j_call: TRBJ2-7

cdr3_nt: TGTGCCAGTCGGGAAGCGGGACGAGAAGAGCAGTACTTC
cdr3_aa: CASREAGREEQYF
clone_size: -
v_call: TRBV28
d_call: TRBD2
j_call: TRBJ2-7

cdr3_nt: TGCAGCGTTGCTGGACAGGGGACTGGCTACACCTTC
cdr3_aa: CSVAGQGTGYTF
clone_size: few
v_call: TRBV29-1
d_call: TRBD1
j_call: TRBJ1-2

cdr3_nt: TGTGCCAGCAGTTTCCCCAGAAACATTCAGTACTTC
cdr3_aa: CASSFPRNIQYF
clone_size: few
v_call: TRBV28
d_call: -
j_call: TRBJ2-4

cdr3_nt: TGTGCCAGCAGCGCATCCGGGACTAGCGGGAGGTATGAGCAGTACTTC
cdr3_aa: CASSASGTSGRYEQYF
clone_size: -
v_call: TRBV9
d_call: TRBD2
j_call: TRBJ2-7

cdr3_nt: TGTGCCAGCAGCCGAGGGACAACAGATACGCAGTATTTT
cdr3_aa: CASSRGTTDTQYF
clone_size: many
v_call: TRBV11-1
d_call: -
j_call: TRBJ2-3

cdr3_nt: TGTGCCAGCAGTTTTACCGGGGCTACGGGCTACGAGCAGTACTTC
cdr3_aa: CASSFTGATGYEQYF
clone_size: few
v_call: TRBV28
d_call: -
j_call: TRBJ2-7